This entry lists 6 T cell receptor beta chains sequenced from one sample in a study of regulatory T cells in long-lasting Graves disease. The authors built TCR beta libraries using iRepertoire HTBI primers and Arm-PCR of CDR3 regions. TCRdb independently ran MiXCR on the multiplex PCR reads; one entry per CDR3 protein. The data contain some 330,000 distinct CDR3 sequences, roughly 25% of them singletons. Time point described: persistent/refractory GD, antithyroid drugs over 5 years with positive TRAb. PBMC-derived RNA was used for the TCR library. The specimen comprised peripheral blood mononuclear cells (PBMCs), sampled when the disease was refractory, from a patient treated with antithyroid drugs. All receptors derive from a woman aged 40 to 50 with Graves disease.

Many counts were recorded for this clonotype. The chain carries TRBV28 and TRBJ1-3; D gene unclear. CDR1 and CDR2 (germline): MDHEN, SYDVKM. The CDR3 length is 15 residues. Trimming removed 3 bases from V and 4 bases from J, with 13 bases in between. CDR3 nucleotide sequence: TGTGCCAGCAGTTTTGATGGCCGAAGAGGAAACACCATATATTTT. This translates into CASSFDGRRGNTIYF.

This clonotype was seen repeatedly, ten times or more. The J gene is TRBJ2-1, the V gene TRBV12-3 or TRBV12-4; 8 bases are shared with TRBD1. This CDR3 region has 15 residues. V lost 2 bases and J lost 4; bases outside the gene matches: 4. CDR3 amino acids: CASSLPQGAYNEQFF. CDR3 nucleotides: TGTGCCAGCAGTTTACCCCAGGGGGCGTACAATGAGCAGTTCTTC.

This clonotype was detected ten times or more. V gene TRBV27 combines with J gene TRBJ2-5; D gene uncertain. CDR1 MNHEY and CDR2 SMNVEV come from the germline V gene (reference sequence). V shed 5 bases and J shed 1 base, with 11 bases lying between them. The CDR3 totals 14 residues. The CDR3 loop is CASSDITSQETQYF. CDR3 DNA sequence: TGTGCCAGCAGTGACATAACGTCCCAAGAGACCCAGTACTTC.

This clonotype has more than one count but fewer than ten. The chain carries TRBV11-2 and TRBJ2-7, with a possible D match to TRBD1 (5 bases). Germline V gene data show CDR1 as SGHAT and CDR2 as FQNNGV. CDR3 length: 15 amino acids. V was trimmed by 5 bases and J by 3 bases, leaving 17 bases between them. This chain's CDR3 is CASSPSAARGYEQYF. The CDR3 nucleotides are TGTGCCAGCAGCCCAAGCGCCGCTAGGGGCTACGAGCAGTACTTC.

The gene calls are TRBV7-9 and TRBJ2-7; the D is unclear. CDR1 and CDR2 from the germline V gene are SEHNR and FQNEAQ (reference sequence). V was pared by 4 bases and J by 0 bases, with 7 bases between. The CDR3 has 13 amino acids. As DNA, the CDR3 is TGTGCCAGCAGCTCCTTGGCCTCCTACGAGCAGTACTTC. Translating gives CASSSLASYEQYF.

In the case of this clonotype: It may be a read error: a sequence one base away is much more abundant. This CDR3 fails to terminate in the conserved phenylalanine or tryptophan, so it likely reflects a read error. The genes are TRBV11-2 and TRBJ1-2; 7 nucleotides line up with TRBD1. The CDR3 contains 15 residues. Germline lookup yields CDR1 SGHAT and CDR2 FQNNGV. V lost 6 bases and J lost 2; bases outside the gene matches: 9. CDR3 bases: TGTGCCAGCAGGGTGACAGGGTTCAGCAACTATGGCTACACCCTC. This translates into CASRVTGFSNYGYTL.